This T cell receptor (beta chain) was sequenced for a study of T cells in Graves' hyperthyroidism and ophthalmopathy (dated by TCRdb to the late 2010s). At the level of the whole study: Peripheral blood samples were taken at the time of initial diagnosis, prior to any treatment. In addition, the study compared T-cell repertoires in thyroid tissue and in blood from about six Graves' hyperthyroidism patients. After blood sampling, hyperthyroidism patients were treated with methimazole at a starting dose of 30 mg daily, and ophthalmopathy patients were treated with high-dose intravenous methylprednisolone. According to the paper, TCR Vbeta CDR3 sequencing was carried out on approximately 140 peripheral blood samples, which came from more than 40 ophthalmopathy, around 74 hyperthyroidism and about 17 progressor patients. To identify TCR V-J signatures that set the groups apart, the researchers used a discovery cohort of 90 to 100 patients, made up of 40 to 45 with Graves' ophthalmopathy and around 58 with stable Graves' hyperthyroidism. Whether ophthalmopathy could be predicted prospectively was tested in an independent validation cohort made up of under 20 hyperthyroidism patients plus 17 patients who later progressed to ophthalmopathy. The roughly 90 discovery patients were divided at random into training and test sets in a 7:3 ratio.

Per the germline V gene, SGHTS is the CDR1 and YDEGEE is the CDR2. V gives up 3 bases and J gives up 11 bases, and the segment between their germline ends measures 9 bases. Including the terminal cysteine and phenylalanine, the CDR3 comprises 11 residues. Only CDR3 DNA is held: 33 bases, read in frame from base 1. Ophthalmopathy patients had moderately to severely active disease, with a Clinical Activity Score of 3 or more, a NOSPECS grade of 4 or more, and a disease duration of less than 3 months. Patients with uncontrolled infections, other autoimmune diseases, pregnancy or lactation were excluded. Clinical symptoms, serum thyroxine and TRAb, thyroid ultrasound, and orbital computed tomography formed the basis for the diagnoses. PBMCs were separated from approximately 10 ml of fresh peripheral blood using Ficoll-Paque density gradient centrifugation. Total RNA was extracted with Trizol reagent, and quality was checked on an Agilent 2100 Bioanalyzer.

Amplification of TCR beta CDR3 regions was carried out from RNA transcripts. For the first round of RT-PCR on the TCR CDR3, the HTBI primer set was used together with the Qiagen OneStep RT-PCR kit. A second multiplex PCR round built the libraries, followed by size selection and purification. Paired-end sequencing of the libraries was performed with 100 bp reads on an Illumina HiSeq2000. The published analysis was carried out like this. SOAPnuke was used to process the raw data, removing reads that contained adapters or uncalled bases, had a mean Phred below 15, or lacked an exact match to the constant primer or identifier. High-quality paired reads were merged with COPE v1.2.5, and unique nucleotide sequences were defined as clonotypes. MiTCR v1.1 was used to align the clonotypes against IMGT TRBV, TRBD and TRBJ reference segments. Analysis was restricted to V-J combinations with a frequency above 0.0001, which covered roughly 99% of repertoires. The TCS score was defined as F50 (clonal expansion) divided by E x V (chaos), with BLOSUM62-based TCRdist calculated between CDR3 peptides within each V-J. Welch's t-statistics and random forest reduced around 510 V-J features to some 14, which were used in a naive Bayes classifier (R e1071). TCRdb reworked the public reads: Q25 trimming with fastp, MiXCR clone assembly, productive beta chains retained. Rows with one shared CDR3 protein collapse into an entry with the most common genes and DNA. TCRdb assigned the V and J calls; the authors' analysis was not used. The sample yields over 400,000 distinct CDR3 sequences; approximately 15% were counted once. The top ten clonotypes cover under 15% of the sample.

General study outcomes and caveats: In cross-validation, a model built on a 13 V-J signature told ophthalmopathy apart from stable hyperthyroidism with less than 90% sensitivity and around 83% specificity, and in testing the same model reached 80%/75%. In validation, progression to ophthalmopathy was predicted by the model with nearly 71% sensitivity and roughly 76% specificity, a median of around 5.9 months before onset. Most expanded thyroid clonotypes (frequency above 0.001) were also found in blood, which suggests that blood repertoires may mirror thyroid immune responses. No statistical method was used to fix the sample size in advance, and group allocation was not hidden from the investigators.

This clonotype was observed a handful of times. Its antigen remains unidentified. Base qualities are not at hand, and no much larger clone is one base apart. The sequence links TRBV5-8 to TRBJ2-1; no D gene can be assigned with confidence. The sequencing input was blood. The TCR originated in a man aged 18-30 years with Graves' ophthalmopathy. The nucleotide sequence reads TGTGCCAGCAGCTACGGAACTCAGCAGTTCTTC. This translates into CASSYGTQQFF.